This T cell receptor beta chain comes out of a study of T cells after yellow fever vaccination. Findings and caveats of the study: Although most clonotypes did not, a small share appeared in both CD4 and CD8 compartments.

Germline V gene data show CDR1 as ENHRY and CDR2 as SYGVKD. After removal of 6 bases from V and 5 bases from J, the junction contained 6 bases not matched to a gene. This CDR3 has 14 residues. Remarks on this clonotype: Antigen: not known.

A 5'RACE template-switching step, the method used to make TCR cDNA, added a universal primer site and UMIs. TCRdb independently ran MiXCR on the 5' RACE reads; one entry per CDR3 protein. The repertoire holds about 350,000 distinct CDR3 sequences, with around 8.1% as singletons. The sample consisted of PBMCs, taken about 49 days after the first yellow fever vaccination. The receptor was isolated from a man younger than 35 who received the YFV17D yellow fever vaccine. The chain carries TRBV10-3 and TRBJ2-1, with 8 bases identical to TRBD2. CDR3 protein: CAISGRGFDNEQFF. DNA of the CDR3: TGTGCCATCAGCGGGAGGGGGTTTGACAATGAGCAGTTCTTC.